This T cell receptor (beta chain) came from a study of shared clonotypes between healthy human individuals. Study-level points and caveats: Relative to clonotypes present in all four donors, those not shared had lower generation probabilities. Around 5.4% of naive CD4 clonotypes were common to a handful of donors. Generally, naive subsets came out with larger estimated richness than memory subsets.

Remarks on this clone: The antigen remains undetermined. In the same sample, other DNA sequences code for this CDR3.

Every subset had its genomic DNA shared out evenly among several immunoSEQ plates. Using immunoSEQ multiplex PCR, the repertoire was profiled, and TCRdb retains in-frame clones only, with some absent. The sample lists more than 2 million clones, approximately 96% seen once, with over 0.1% in the top ten. Unmatched junction bases numbered 6, after V lost 4 bases and J lost 5 bases. CDR3 length equals 14 residues. CDR1 is SGHRS, CDR2 YFSETQ, per germline. The TCR sequence derives from a man between 18 and 29 years old in good health. The J gene is TRBJ2-5, the V gene TRBV5-1; 9 bases agree with TRBD2. The specimen was naive CD4+ T cells sorted from blood. Sample subset: CD45RA+ positively selected. CDR3 amino acids: CASSPGLAGETQYF. CDR3 coding DNA: TGCGCCAGCAGCCCGGGACTAGCCGGGGAGACCCAGTACTTC. The full variable domain, its missing parts supplied by reference TRBV5-1 and TRBJ2-5, is KAGVTQTPRYLIKTRGQQVTLSCSPISGHRSVSWYQQTPGQGLQFLFEYFSETQRNKGNFPGRFSGRQFSNSRSEMNVSTLELGDSALYLCASSPGLAGETQYFGPGTRLLVL.